This T cell receptor beta chain comes out of a study of T-cell memory formation after mild COVID-19 (dated by TCRdb to the early 2020s). With regard to the full study: TCR sequence clusters from the two donors were largely donor specific. In two donors, T-cell clones that expanded and contracted after mild COVID-19 were tracked by sequencing TCRalpha and TCRbeta repertoires over time. Two young, previously healthy adult volunteers made up the cohort, one male and one female. The investigation overall reported the following: Balanced CD4/CD8 phenotypes were observed for clones contracting from day 15 to 85, whereas a bias towards CD4+ was observed for a second wave of clones expanding from day 15 to 37. Only two mild cases were covered by the study, and larger cohorts that include severe cases with pre-infection samples were considered necessary. Some responding clones were detected in pre-infection memory, suggesting pre-existing cross-reactive memory T cells joined the SARS-CoV-2 response. Contracting CD4+ clones were located mainly in the CM and EM memory subsets, whereas CD8+ clones were found to be enriched in EMRA. SARS-CoV-2 specificity of the second-wave clones peaking on day 37 was not confirmed.

On this clonotype itself: Its antigen has not been determined. There are no base qualities to consult, and no much larger clone falls within one base.

The CDR3 covers 11 residues, taking in both the cysteine and the phenylalanine. Only the CDR3 region is kept as DNA, spanning 33 bases read in frame from base 1. V is clipped by 1 base and J by 7 bases, and the sequence between their germline boundaries is 4 bases long. Ficoll-Paque density gradient centrifugation was used to isolate PBMCs. The sequencer was an Illumina NovaSeq 6000. TCRalpha and TCRbeta cDNA libraries were constructed by 5'RACE with constant-segment primers, with sample barcodes and unique molecular identifiers being introduced. RNA was extracted from every sample with Trizol reagent. Library amplification was performed in two PCR steps, and a second sample barcode and Illumina TruSeq adapters were introduced in the second step. The libraries were sequenced on an Illumina NovaSeq using 2 x 150 bp paired-end reads. In the paper's pipeline: The reads were demultiplexed and collapsed into UMI-guided consensus sequences using migec v1.2.7. Using mixcr v2.1.11, UMI consensuses were aligned to TRA and TRB V and J templates and then assembled into clonotypes. Clonotypes were classified as expanded or contracted when called significant by both edgeR and NoisET, with noise models trained on biological replicates. edgeR calls used a false discovery rate-adjusted p below 0.01 and a log2 fold-change threshold of 1. PCA with hierarchical clustering of max-normalized trajectories of the 1000 most abundant clonotypes was used as exploratory dynamics analysis. Each responding clone was given a CD4 or CD8 phenotype based on the CD4+ and CD8+ repertoires, which had been sequenced separately. The public reads were quality trimmed at Q25 with fastp and then assembled into clones with MiXCR by TCRdb, keeping productive beta chains. Records with the same CDR3 protein are collapsed into one entry carrying the most frequent genes and DNA. These V and J calls originate from TCRdb's pipeline instead of the authors' own analysis. In all, the sample holds about 190,000 distinct CDR3 sequences, and 15% to 20% of those were seen once. The ten largest clones take up roughly 2.3% of the sample.

The sequence links TRBV12-3 or TRBV12-4 to TRBJ1-1; the D gene cannot be resolved reliably. This clonotype originated in an adult woman who had mild COVID-19 (a few samples of this study predate the infection). The sample titles of this study are shuffled in the database, so cell type and time point are left out; the donor was told from shared clones. Sequencing input: PBMCs or a T cell subset sorted from them (not recorded which). CDR3 protein: CASSLGVEAFF. The DNA reads as follows: TGTGCCAGCAGTTTAGGGGTTGAAGCTTTCTTT.